One sample yielded the 20 T cell receptor beta chains listed below, sequenced in a study of T cell repertoires in cytomegalovirus infection. TCRdb re-derived calls from the reads in MiXCR, one entry per CDR3 protein. The sample records a few hundred thousand distinct CDR3 sequences, 20% to 25% being singletons. The antigens these receptors bind are not known. The sample consisted of cultured PBMCs, taken from culture after CMV antigen stimulation. These receptors originate from a human donor in good health (CMV status not recorded). Some clones in this sample may be carry-over from other donors' samples.

The V gene is TRBV2, the J gene TRBJ1-2; weak D call: TRBD1 (6 bases). The CDR3 contains 13 residues. The V gene lost 5 bases and the J gene lost 6 bases, with 13 bases spanning the gap. Germline V gene lookup returns CDR1 SNHLY and CDR2 FYNNEI. The CDR3 protein is CASSTQGFNGYTF. The DNA of the CDR3 is TGTGCCAGCAGTACACAGGGCTTTAATGGCTACACCTTC. The full variable domain, rest sourced from reference TRBV2 and TRBJ1-2, is EPEVTQTPSHQVTQMGQEVILRCVPISNHLYFYWYRQILGQKVEFLVSFYNNEISEKSEIFDDQFSVERPDGSNFTLKIRSTKLEDSAMYFCASSTQGFNGYTFGSGTRLTVV.

This clonotype was observed many times. The V call is TRBV12-3 or TRBV12-4, the J call TRBJ2-3; TRBD1 matches at 7 bases. The V gene end was trimmed by 2 bases and the J gene end by 4 bases; junction bases not matched to a gene: 6. The CDR3 totals 15 residues. CDR3 in DNA: TGTGCCAGCAGTTTAAGGGGACAGCGCCCAGATACGCAGTATTTT. Translation gives CASSLRGQRPDTQYF.

The chain couples TRBV30 to TRBJ1-2; 7 bases fit TRBD1. The CDR3 loop spans 14 amino acids. Trimming removed 5 bases from V and 3 bases from J; junction bases left unmatched: 9. From germline, CDR1 is GTSNPN and CDR2 SVGIG (reference sequence). The CDR3, as DNA: TGTGCCTGGCTCCGGGACAGTTGGGACTATGGCTACACCTTC. It specifies CAWLRDSWDYGYTF.

This clonotype has ten or more counts. The J gene is TRBJ2-5, the V gene TRBV7-2, with 11 bases aligning to TRBD2. J gave up 5 bases and V 0 bases, and 5 bases lay outside the gene matches. The germline gives CDR1 SGHTA, CDR2 FQGNSA. There are 16 residues in the CDR3. The DNA for the CDR3 is TGTGCCAGCAGCTTAGCTAGCGGGAGGGCCTTGGAGACCCAGTACTTC. This translates into CASSLASGRALETQYF.

This clonotype showed up many times. The chain employs TRBV7-2 and TRBJ2-5; 8 nucleotides align to TRBD2. In germline, CDR1 is SGHTA, CDR2 FQGNSA. This CDR3 comprises 16 residues. V was clipped by 5 bases and J by 2 bases; unmatched bases: 10. CDR3 sequence: CASSTRGGEVQETQYF. CDR3 in DNA: TGTGCCAGCAGCACTCGGGGGGGGGAAGTGCAAGAGACCCAGTACTTC.

This clonotype was counted at least ten times. The chain combines TRBV7-9 with TRBJ2-5; TRBD2 aligns across 10 bases. This CDR3 spans 16 amino acids. Trimming removed 2 bases from V and 5 bases from J; junction bases left unmatched: 8. Looked up from germline, CDR1 is SEHNR and CDR2 is FQNEAQ (reference sequence). CDR3 in DNA: TGTGCCAGCAGCTTAAGCAGCGGGAGGGCCTGGGAGACCCAGTACTTC. It yields the protein CASSLSSGRAWETQYF.

The V and J genes are TRBV7-2 and TRBJ2-1; tentatively, D is TRBD2 (6 bases). V lost 2 bases and J lost 5, with 16 bases in between. Germline V CDR1 and CDR2: SGHTA, FQGNSA. This CDR3 is built from 16 residues. The chain's CDR3 is CASSLRPPRGHNEQFF. In nucleotides, the CDR3 is TGTGCCAGCAGCTTAAGACCTCCGCGGGGACACAATGAGCAGTTCTTC.

This clonotype came up many times. The chain combines TRBV7-2 with TRBJ2-7; 11 bases are a match to TRBD2. The CDR3 contains 14 residues. The junction had 3 bases not matched to a gene; V was cut back by 5 bases and J by 3 bases. Germline lookup yields CDR1 SGHTA and CDR2 FQGNSA. The CDR3 DNA follows: TGTGCCAGCAGCCCTAGCGGGAGGAACTACGAGCAGTACGTC. Translation: CASSPSGRNYEQYV.

This clonotype was seen only a few times. The chain is built from TRBV5-6 and TRBJ2-4; 7 nucleotides line up with TRBD1. The germline CDR1 and CDR2 sequences are SGHDT and YYEEEE. CDR3 length: 15 amino acids. The junction had 11 bases not matched to a gene; V was cut back by 4 bases and J by 7 bases. In DNA, the CDR3 is TGTGCCAGCAGCCCGTATGACAGGGCCAGGAACATTCAGTACTTC. Translated: CASSPYDRARNIQYF.

This clonotype was counted between two and nine times. The CDR3 loop reads CASSLAGTKFSNQPQHF. DNA for the CDR3: TGTGCCAGCAGCCTGGCCGGGACAAAGTTTAGCAATCAGCCCCAGCATTTT. The rearrangement joins TRBV28 to TRBJ1-5; D possibly corresponds to TRBD1 (6 bases). The ends were cut back, 6 bases at V and 0 bases at J, with 18 bases in the middle. The V gene's germline CDR1 is MDHEN and CDR2 SYDVKM. The CDR3 totals 17 residues.

This clonotype was seen a handful of times. The V and J genes are TRBV6-5 and TRBJ2-7, with a tentative D call TRBD2 (6 bases). CDR1 and CDR2 (germline): MNHEY, SVGAGI. The CDR3 is made up of 14 amino acids. With 2 bases removed from V and 3 bases from J, the gap between germline ends came to 11 bases. The CDR3 nucleotides are TGTGCCAGCAGTTACGGGGCGGGATACTACGAGCAGTACTTC. It translates to CASSYGAGYYEQYF.

In this sample, this clonotype turned up a few times. The chain carries TRBV7-6 and TRBJ2-5; weak D call: TRBD2 (5 bases). The CDR3 totals 12 residues. CDR1 SGHVS and CDR2 FNYEAQ come from the germline V gene. Trimming took 4 bases from V and 4 from J, leaving 7 bases between them. CDR3 protein: CASSSRAETQYF. CDR3 nucleotides: TGTGCCAGCAGCTCGAGGGCAGAGACCCAGTACTTC.

This clonotype was observed many times. The rearrangement uses TRBV11-2 and TRBJ2-1, with D possibly matching TRBD1 (6 bases). The CDR3 runs 15 residues. The germline V gene encodes CDR1 SGHAT and CDR2 FQNNGV. V lost 5 bases, J lost 3 bases, and 14 bases lay in between. DNA of the CDR3: TGTGCCAGCAGCCCTTACAGGGACGGCTACAATGAGCAGTTCTTC. This gives the protein CASSPYRDGYNEQFF.

This chain uses TRBV7-2 with TRBJ2-7, with TRBD1 identical over 8 bases. Germline values: CDR1 SGHTA, CDR2 FQGNSA. The CDR3 is 13 amino acids. Trimming at V came to 5 bases and at J to 3 bases, leaving 3 bases not matched to a gene. Here the CDR3 DNA reads TGTGCCAGCAGCCAGGGGGCTCTCTACGAGCAGTACGTC. The encoded protein is CASSQGALYEQYV.

The gene calls are TRBV24-1 and TRBJ2-3; no firm D call. V shed 7 bases and J shed 3 bases, with 13 bases lying between them. Germline lookup yields CDR1 KGHDR and CDR2 SFDVKD. CDR3 length equals 14 residues. For the CDR3, the DNA is TGTGCCACCAGCATTTGGAAGACGACAGATACGCAGTATTTT. Protein: CATSIWKTTDTQYF.

The chain is built from TRBV20-1 and TRBJ2-1; D tentatively reads TRBD1 or TRBD2 (5 bases each). CDR3 length: 14 residues. Per the germline V gene, CDR1 is DFQATT and CDR2 is SNEGSKA (reference sequence). The V gene lost 2 bases and the J gene lost 6 bases, with 14 bases spanning the gap. CDR3 sequence reads: CSARKLGAVNEQFF. The CDR3 nucleotides are TGCAGTGCTAGAAAACTAGGGGCCGTCAATGAGCAGTTCTTC.

This clonotype was picked up many times. The chain is built from TRBV6-1 and TRBJ2-6; D perhaps matches TRBD1 (6 bases). This CDR3 has 19 amino acids. V was clipped by 3 bases and J by 1 base, with 19 bases between them. Germline V gene sequence: CDR1 MNHNS, CDR2 SASEGT. CDR3 region: CASSDAIRDTVSGANVLTF. The DNA for the CDR3 is TGTGCCAGCAGTGACGCTATCCGGGACACCGTATCTGGGGCCAACGTCCTGACTTTC.

The chain uses TRBV14 and TRBJ1-6, with D possibly matching TRBD1 (6 bases). CDR1 and CDR2 (germline): SGHDN, FVKESK. V was pared by 1 base and J by 7 bases, with 11 bases between. This CDR3 has 15 amino acids. CDR3 bases: TGTGCCAGCAGCCAAGTCGGCAGGGGAAATTCACCCCTCCACTTT. Residues: CASSQVGRGNSPLHF.

This clonotype was seen repeatedly, ten times or more. The chain recombines TRBV7-2 with TRBJ2-3, with TRBD2 as a possible D gene (5 bases). The V gene's germline CDR1 is SGHTA and CDR2 FQGNSA. V was shortened by 4 bases and J by 3 bases, with 14 bases between the two germline ends. The CDR3 spans 15 residues. DNA of the CDR3: TGTGCCAGCAGCTACGGACTGGGCTCGACAGATACGCAGTATTTT. Its translation is CASSYGLGSTDTQYF.

This clonotype was picked up a small number of times. The rearrangement uses TRBV12-3 or TRBV12-4 and TRBJ1-6; D call uncertain. This CDR3 is 15 amino acids long. The V and J ends lost 4 bases and 7 bases respectively, with 14 bases between them. The CDR3 is CASSSGFMANSPLHF. CDR3 nucleotide sequence: TGTGCCAGCAGTTCGGGATTTATGGCCAATTCACCCCTCCACTTT.